This T cell receptor (beta chain) was captured by sequencing in a study of CD8 T cells in ankylosing spondylitis. Looked up from germline, CDR1 is DFQATT and CDR2 is SNEGSKA (reference sequence). Trimming cost V 3 bases and J 0 bases, with 9 bases left between them. The CDR3 has 14 residues. Findings of the study overall: As reported, disease-linked clones showed significant enrichment in matched ankylosing spondylitis synovial fluid. For ankylosing spondylitis blood, a TCR beta motif of several highly homologous variants appeared characteristic.

Of note for this clonotype: The antigen is undetermined.

MiXCR, applied by TCRdb to the 5' RACE reads, yields one record per CDR3 protein. The sample contains some 840,000 distinct CDR3 sequences, about 10% of which appear only once. V and J are TRBV20-1 and TRBJ1-3; D gene ambiguous. Specimen: blood, either unsorted or a sorted T cell fraction (not recorded which). The clonotype was recovered from a male donor with ankylosing spondylitis. For the CDR3, the DNA is TGCAGTGCTAGCGATTACCGCTCTGGAAACACCATATATTTT. This sequence encodes CSASDYRSGNTIYF.